The 20 T cell receptor beta chains below all came from one sample that was sequenced in a study of T cell changes during pregnancy in multiple sclerosis. The data were produced by immunoSEQ multiplex PCR, yet TCRdb's version contains in-frame clones alone and is incomplete. In the table there are 27,000 or so clones, roughly 90% of which are singletons. The specimen was CD8+ T cells from peripheral blood mononuclear cells, collected in the second trimester of pregnancy. The receptors stem from a female donor with multiple sclerosis, enrolled in a pregnancy study.

The rearrangement uses TRBV19 and TRBJ2-3, with 11 nucleotides matching TRBD2. Germline CDR1 and CDR2: LNHDA and SQIVND (reference sequence). This CDR3 is built from 13 residues. The V segment lost 4 bases and the J segment 9 bases; nucleotides outside the gene matches: 3. Here the CDR3 reads CASSKTSGGTQYF. CDR3 DNA: TGTGCCAGTAGTAAAACTAGCGGGGGCACGCAGTATTTT.

The V gene is TRBV27, the J gene TRBJ2-2, with 9 bases aligning to TRBD1. Germline V gives CDR1 MNHEY, CDR2 SMNVEV (reference sequence). The CDR3 runs to 15 residues. After removal of 6 bases from V and 5 bases from J, the junction contained 7 bases not matched to a gene. Here the CDR3 reads CASSYRQGGTGELFF. The CDR3 coding sequence is TGTGCCAGCAGCTATCGACAGGGGGGTACCGGGGAGCTGTTTTTT.

The rearrangement uses TRBV6-4 and TRBJ2-3; a possible D gene is TRBD1 (5 bases). CDR1 is MRHNA and CDR2 is SNTAGT in the germline V gene. V was shortened by 5 bases and J by 5 bases, with 14 bases between the two germline ends. The CDR3 covers 14 residues. CDR3 coding DNA: TGTGCCAGCAGTCAAAGGGGCCCGCAAGATACGCAGTATTTT. This encodes CASSQRGPQDTQYF.

CDR3 DNA: TGTGCCAGCAGCCCTAATCTGTCTGGCTATGGCTACACCTTC. Encoded protein: CASSPNLSGYGYTF. The chain recombines TRBV11-2 with TRBJ1-2; D gene unclear. Germline lookup yields CDR1 SGHAT and CDR2 FQNNGV. The germline V and J ends were trimmed by 5 bases and 4 bases, with 14 bases remaining between them. The CDR3 is 14 residues long.

For this clone: One junction end disagrees with the germline gene, perhaps due to a read error. CDR3 nucleotides: TGTGCCAGCAGCGCAAGCGGGGGAGGAGATGCGCAGTATTTT. Translating it yields CASSASGGGDAQYF. The V and J genes are TRBV9 and TRBJ2-3; 8 bases fit TRBD2. Germline CDR1 and CDR2: SGDLS and YYNGEE. This CDR3 comprises 14 residues.

This CDR3 is CASSYSSGTDTQYF. For the CDR3, the DNA is TGTGCCAGCAGTTACTCGTCAGGCACAGATACGCAGTATTTT. The chain uses TRBV6-6 and TRBJ2-3; no reliable D call. V was pared by 0 bases and J by 1 base, with 5 bases between. Germline CDR1 reads MNHNY; CDR2 reads SVGAGI (reference sequence). CDR3 length: 14 amino acids.

V and J are TRBV19 and TRBJ2-7; 7 bases agree with TRBD1. Germline V gene lookup returns CDR1 LNHDA and CDR2 SQIVND (reference sequence). V dropped 5 bases and J dropped 4; count of bases not matched to a gene: 8. This CDR3 has 14 amino acids. Here the CDR3 reads CASSHGDRWYEQYF. The CDR3 DNA is TGTGCCAGTAGTCATGGGGACAGATGGTACGAGCAGTACTTC.

This clone has only one observation. The chain couples TRBV10-3 to TRBJ1-1, with D tentatively TRBD1 (5 bases). Trimming removed 0 bases at V and 5 bases at J, with 16 bases between. This CDR3 region has 16 residues. In germline, CDR1 is ENHRY, CDR2 SYGVKD. The CDR3 nucleotides read TGTGCCATCAGTGAGTCGATCTATCGGGGGTGTACTGAAGCTTTCTTT. The encoded protein is CAISESIYRGCTEAFF.

The genes are TRBV28 and TRBJ1-5; unclear D gene. The CDR3 covers 11 residues. Trimming removed 6 bases at V and 8 bases at J, with 8 bases between. Germline V gives CDR1 MDHEN, CDR2 SYDVKM. CDR3 in DNA: TGTGCCAGCAGGAAGATAGAGCCCCAGCATTTT. It codes for CASRKIEPQHF.

The gene calls are TRBV4-3 and TRBJ2-7; 12 nucleotides align to TRBD2. Per the germline V gene, CDR1 is LGHNA and CDR2 is YSLEER. The J segment lost 4 bases and the V segment lost 3 bases, leaving 7 bases of the junction unmatched. This CDR3 contains 16 residues. CDR3: CASSQMATSGGYEQYF. The CDR3 DNA follows: TGCGCCAGCAGCCAGATGGCGACTAGCGGGGGTTACGAGCAGTACTTC.

The chain couples TRBV28 to TRBJ1-3, with a weak D call TRBD1 (5 bases). CDR3 length: 16 residues. Germline V gene sequence: CDR1 MDHEN, CDR2 SYDVKM. The germline V and J ends were trimmed by 0 bases and 4 bases, with 13 bases remaining between them. The CDR3 DNA reads TGTGCCAGCAGTTTATGGGACACCCTTGCCGGAAACACCATATATTTT. This codes for CASSLWDTLAGNTIYF.

This chain uses TRBV30 with TRBJ1-1; 9 positions match TRBD1. There are 15 residues in the CDR3. The germline V gene encodes CDR1 GTSNPN and CDR2 SVGIG (reference sequence). V gave up 2 bases and J gave up 4 bases; unmatched junction bases: 8. The CDR3 sequence: CAWSWDRAWGTEAFF. As DNA, the CDR3 is TGTGCCTGGAGTTGGGACAGGGCCTGGGGCACTGAAGCTTTCTTT.

This clone was picked up one time. The CDR3 is CASSQDLAVVNEKLFF. In DNA form, the CDR3 reads TGCGCCAGCAGCCAAGATCTTGCGGTGGTTAATGAAAAACTGTTTTTT. The chain recombines TRBV4-3 with TRBJ1-4; D gene uncertain. With 0 bases removed from V and 4 bases from J, the gap between germline ends came to 12 bases. This CDR3 contains 16 residues. In germline, CDR1 is LGHNA, CDR2 YSLEER.

The chain links TRBV2 to TRBJ2-7; D possibly corresponds to TRBD2 (5 bases). The CDR3 totals 12 residues. V gave up 10 bases and J gave up 4 bases, with 14 bases separating them. Germline V CDR1 and CDR2: SNHLY, FYNNEI. CDR3 sequence (DNA): TGTGCCACCCGGAGGCTACGTTACGAGCAGTACTTC. Residues: CATRRLRYEQYF.

The chain uses TRBV28 and TRBJ1-2; weak D call: TRBD1 (6 bases). Germline loops: CDR1 MDHEN, CDR2 SYDVKM. V lost 2 bases and J lost 5, with 12 bases in between. The CDR3 is made up of 14 amino acids. Here the CDR3 DNA reads TGTGCCAGCAGTTTAGAAGGGACAAGTTATGGCTACACCTTC. Translating it yields CASSLEGTSYGYTF.

This chain links TRBV5-6 with TRBJ2-7; D may be TRBD2 (6 bases). The CDR3 spans 15 residues. Germline values: CDR1 SGHDT, CDR2 YYEEEE. V was trimmed by 4 bases and J by 3 bases, leaving 17 bases between them. CDR3 coding DNA: TGTGCCAGCAGCATCTGGACTGCGGGGAACTACGAGCAGTACTTC. This translates into CASSIWTAGNYEQYF. Looking up the rest from reference TRBV5-6 and TRBJ2-7 gives the full variable domain: DAGVTQSPTHLIKTRGQQVTLRCSPKSGHDTVSWYQQALGQGPQFIFQYYEEEERQRGNFPDRFSGHQFPNYSSELNVNALLLGDSALYLCASSIWTAGNYEQYFGPGTRLTVT.

The gene calls are TRBV7-9 and TRBJ2-3; a weak D match, TRBD1 (5 bases). CDR1 and CDR2 (germline): SEHNR, FQNEAQ (reference sequence). The CDR3 has 15 amino acids. Between the trimmed V and J ends, which lost 2 bases and 3 bases, there was a span of 12 bases. The CDR3 DNA reads as TGTGCCAGCAGCTTAATGACAGAAGAAACAGATACGCAGTATTTT. Protein product: CASSLMTEETDTQYF.

J is TRBJ2-1 and V is TRBV11-2; tentatively, D is TRBD1 (5 bases). This CDR3 region has 15 residues. V was clipped by 0 bases and J by 3 bases, with 9 bases between them. Germline loops: CDR1 SGHAT, CDR2 FQNNGV. CDR3 nucleotides: TGTGCCAGCAGCTTAGATCCTGACAGCTACAATGAGCAGTTCTTC. Translation gives CASSLDPDSYNEQFF.

V usage is TRBV6-4 and J usage is TRBJ1-2, with D maybe TRBD1 (5 bases). The V gene lost 0 bases and the J gene lost 6 bases, with 11 bases spanning the gap. CDR1 and CDR2 from the germline V gene are MRHNA and SNTAGT. This CDR3 spans 14 amino acids. The CDR3 is CASSDSGGRHGYTF. The CDR3 DNA reads as TGTGCCAGCAGTGACTCGGGGGGGAGACATGGCTACACCTTC.

This clone was detected only once. J is TRBJ1-2 and V is TRBV11-2, with 8 positions matching TRBD1. CDR3 length equals 14 residues. After removal of 4 bases from V and 4 bases from J, the junction contained 5 bases not matched to a gene. Germline-derived CDR1 and CDR2 are SGHAT and FQNNGV. CDR3 bases: TGTGCCAGCAGCTGGGCAGGGGGCAGCTATGGCTACACCTTC. Translation gives CASSWAGGSYGYTF.